This T cell receptor (beta chain) comes out of a study of blood T cell repertoires in COVID-19. Study at large: Italy, Spain and the United States were the sources of the convalescent and acute COVID-19 samples. Sample material is recorded as cDNA or gDNA derived from T cells, B-cell-depleted T cells, or PBMCs.

In the authors' workflow: Amplification of reference gene primers provided the estimated nucleated cell counts. The protocol was immunoSEQ multiplex PCR, while the TCRdb copy is restricted to in-frame clones and leaves out a portion. V and J calls and clone size are as listed in that table; D and trimming were resolved from the DNA. This sample has 200,000 to 250,000 clones, with 88% found just once. Sequenced input: peripheral blood. The clonotype originates from a young man with active or convalescent COVID-19.

CDR3 residues: CAAQEGSNQPQHF. The CDR3 DNA reads as TGTGCCGCGCAGGAGGGGAGCAATCAGCCCCAGCATTTT. The rearrangement joins TRBV10-3 to TRBJ1-5; the D gene is possibly TRBD1 (5 bases). Trimming took off 11 bases at V and 1 base at J, with 12 bases between the two ends. The CDR3 has 13 residues. The germline V gene has CDR1 ENHRY and CDR2 SYGVKD.